These T cell receptor beta chains were read from a single sample in a study of tumor and adjacent non-tumor tissue in lung cancer. TCRdb processed the multiplex PCR reads anew with MiXCR; each CDR3 protein has one entry. The repertoire includes around 210,000 distinct CDR3 sequences, about two thirds of them detected once, and 25% sits in the top ten. The specimen was lung tumor tissue. The receptors come from a man between 60 and 75 years old with non-small cell lung cancer. The CDR3 runs from the conserved cysteine through the conserved F or W. Each record gives: clone size, D gene, J gene, V gene, CDR3 protein, CDR3 DNA. The D gene is left open where the match is weak. Some rows mark clone size as missing; the rest say once, few, many or name a class of expanded clone.

abundance: few
d_gene: TRBD1
j_gene: TRBJ1-2
v_gene: TRBV20-1
CDR3aa: CSAYGQGLIGYTF
CDR3nt: TGCAGTGCCTACGGACAGGGTCTTATAGGCTACACCTTC

abundance: -
d_gene: -
j_gene: TRBJ2-7
v_gene: TRBV10-2
CDR3aa: CAGSEGYGREQYF
CDR3nt: TGTGCCGGCAGTGAAGGTTATGGAAGAGAGCAGTACTTC

abundance: few
d_gene: TRBD2
j_gene: TRBJ2-1
v_gene: TRBV6-5
CDR3aa: CASSFQRGLYNEQFF
CDR3nt: TGTGCCAGCAGTTTTCAGCGGGGGCTCTACAATGAGCAGTTCTTC

abundance: -
d_gene: -
j_gene: TRBJ1-4
v_gene: TRBV20-1
CDR3aa: CSATSHGRKLLF
CDR3nt: TGCAGTGCTACATCGCATGGGAGAAAACTGTTATTT

abundance: many
d_gene: -
j_gene: TRBJ1-6
v_gene: TRBV6-1
CDR3aa: CASITRQAVNSPLHF
CDR3nt: TGTGCCAGCATTACGCGACAGGCCGTGAATTCACCCCTCCACTTT

abundance: -
d_gene: -
j_gene: TRBJ1-1
v_gene: TRBV12-3/TRBV12-4
CDR3aa: CASSCWFSNTEFFF
CDR3nt: TGTGCCAGCAGTTGTTGGTTCTCAAACACTGAATTTTTCTTT

abundance: -
d_gene: -
j_gene: TRBJ1-2
v_gene: TRBV20-1
CDR3aa: CSASPPVKHGYTF
CDR3nt: TGCAGTGCTAGCCCGCCAGTTAAACATGGCTACACCTTC

abundance: many
d_gene: -
j_gene: TRBJ1-1
v_gene: TRBV29-1
CDR3aa: CSVRDGNTEAFF
CDR3nt: TGCAGCGTCCGGGACGGTAACACTGAAGCTTTCTTT

abundance: -
d_gene: -
j_gene: TRBJ2-7
v_gene: TRBV4-2
CDR3aa: CASGTDYEQYF
CDR3nt: TGTGCCAGCGGTACCGACTACGAGCAGTACTTC

abundance: many
d_gene: TRBD2
j_gene: TRBJ2-3
v_gene: TRBV12-3/TRBV12-4
CDR3aa: CASSFGLAQGDTQYF
CDR3nt: TGTGCCAGCAGTTTTGGACTAGCTCAAGGGGATACGCAGTATTTT